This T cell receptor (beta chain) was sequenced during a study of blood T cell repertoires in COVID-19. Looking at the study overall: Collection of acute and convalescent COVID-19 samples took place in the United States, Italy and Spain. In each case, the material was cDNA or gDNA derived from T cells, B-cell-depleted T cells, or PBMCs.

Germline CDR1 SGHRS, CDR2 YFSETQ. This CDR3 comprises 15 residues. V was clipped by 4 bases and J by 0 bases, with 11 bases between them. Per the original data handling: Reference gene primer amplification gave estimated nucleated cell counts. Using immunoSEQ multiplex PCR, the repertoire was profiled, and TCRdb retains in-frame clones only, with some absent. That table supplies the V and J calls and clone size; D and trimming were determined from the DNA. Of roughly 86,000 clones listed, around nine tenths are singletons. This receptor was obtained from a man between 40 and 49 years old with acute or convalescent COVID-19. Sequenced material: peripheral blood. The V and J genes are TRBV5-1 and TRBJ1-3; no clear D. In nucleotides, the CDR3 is TGCGCCAGCAGCCTAAATGGAGACTCTGGAAACACCATATATTTT. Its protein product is CASSLNGDSGNTIYF.